These T cell receptor beta chains were read from a single sample in a study of blood T cell repertoires in COVID-19. Using immunoSEQ multiplex PCR, the repertoire was profiled, and TCRdb retains in-frame clones only, with some absent. Among 250,000 or so clones listed, about 89% were seen once. The sequencing input was PBMCs or T cells enriched from blood (not recorded which). The receptors originated from a woman between 18 and 29 years old who had recovered from COVID-19. CDR3s include the opening cysteine and the closing phenylalanine or tryptophan. D genes are given only for firm matches. A clone size is listed for some rows: how often the clone was seen (once, few, many), or a class if it is expanded.

. | TRBJ1-2 | . | TRBV28 | TGTGCCAGCAGATTCCCAGGGTCCCAGGGCTACACCTTC | CASRFPGSQGYTF
. | TRBJ1-1 | . | TRBV2 | TGTGCCAGCACCCTCGGCGGGTCCAACACTGAAGCTTTCTTT | CASTLGGSNTEAFF
. | TRBJ1-5 | . | TRBV19 | TGTGCCAGTACGGAGGGGAATCAGCCCCAGCATTTT | CASTEGNQPQHF
. | TRBJ1-1 | TRBD1 | TRBV19 | TGTGCCAGTAGTATAGATTTAGCAGGGGGGAACACTGAAGCTTTCTTT | CASSIDLAGGNTEAFF
. | TRBJ1-1 | . | TRBV19 | TGTGCCAGTAGTCTAACCGAGAACACTGAAGCTTTCTTT | CASSLTENTEAFF
. | TRBJ2-2 | TRBD2 | TRBV13 | TGTGCCAGCAGCTTAGTTCCTAGCGGGAGGACCGGGGAGCTGTTTTTT | CASSLVPSGRTGELFF
few | TRBJ1-2 | . | TRBV5-1 | TGCGCCAGCAGCCCGGAATCAGAGACTGGATACTATGGCTACACCTTC | CASSPESETGYYGYTF
. | TRBJ2-5 | TRBD1 | TRBV4-1 | TGCGCCAGCAGCCAAGGACGGACGGGACAGGGGCAAGAGACCCAGTACTTC | CASSQGRTGQGQETQYF
. | TRBJ1-1 | . | TRBV7-2 | TGTGCCAGCAGCTTTACAGGGCTCGATCGTTCGGCTTTCTTT | CASSFTGLDRSAFF
. | TRBJ1-2 | . | TRBV6-1 | TGTGCCAGCAGTGAAGCGGTCAGAAGCTATGGCTACACCTTC | CASSEAVRSYGYTF
. | TRBJ1-5 | TRBD1 | TRBV27 | TGTGCCAGCAGTTTATCGGCGGACAGGGTGGCTCAGCCCCAGCATTTT | CASSLSADRVAQPQHF
. | TRBJ2-1 | . | TRBV7-2 | TGTGCCAGCAGCTTAGCGGGGGGGCGGGTCAATGAGCAGTTCTTC | CASSLAGGRVNEQFF
. | TRBJ2-3 | TRBD2 | TRBV7-6 | TGTGCCAGCAGCTTAGAAGCGGGAGTTGGAGATACGCAGTATTTT | CASSLEAGVGDTQYF
few | TRBJ1-1 | . | TRBV29-1 | TGCAGCGTTGATCTGGGGGGGAACACTGAAGCTTTCTTT | CSVDLGGNTEAFF
. | TRBJ1-2 | . | TRBV15 | TGTGCCACCAGCAGAGACAGGGGCAGCTATGGCTACACCTTC | CATSRDRGSYGYTF